This TCR beta chain was sequenced for a study of cytomegalovirus exposure and HLA in healthy donors. Overall study findings and caveats: Cytomegalovirus status was reportedly diagnosed by the classifier with high specificity and sensitivity. In a later analysis, across HLA loci, associated TCR counts were highest for DRB1, lowest for HLA-C. Exclusion applied to some V segments, including TRBV6-2 and TRBV6-3, as they were indistinguishable.

Primers included in the PCR were 60 Vbeta and 13 Jbeta primers. Assay used: immunoSEQ multiplex PCR; TCRdb lists only in-frame clones, some missing. This repertoire shows some 150,000 clones, 75% found once; its top ten account for around 7%. Comment on this clone: Its antigen is undetermined.

CDR3 size: 13 residues. Germline lookup yields CDR1 SQVTM and CDR2 ANQGSEA. The ends lost 6 bases at V and 7 bases at J; junction bases unmatched: 10. Each donor was nominally healthy when sampled (though unrecorded immune exposures were likely). This clonotype was sampled from a man aged 25-45 years in good health and CMV-seronegative. Input material: PBMCs. The rearrangement joins TRBV29-1 to TRBJ2-5; TRBD1 matches 8 bases. As DNA, the CDR3 is TGCAGCGTAGCACAGGGGGGCGGTGGGACCCAGTACTTC. The encoded protein is CSVAQGGGGTQYF.